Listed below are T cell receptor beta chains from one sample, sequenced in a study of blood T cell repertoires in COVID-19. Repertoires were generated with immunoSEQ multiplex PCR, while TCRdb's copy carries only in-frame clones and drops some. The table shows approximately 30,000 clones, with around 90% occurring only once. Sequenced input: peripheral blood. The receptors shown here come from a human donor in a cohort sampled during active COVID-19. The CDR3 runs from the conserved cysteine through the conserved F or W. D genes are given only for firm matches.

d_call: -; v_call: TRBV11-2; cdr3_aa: CASSYGAGVKNGYTF
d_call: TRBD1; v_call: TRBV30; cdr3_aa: CAYGQGSVVTEAFF
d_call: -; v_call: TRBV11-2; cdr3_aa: CASSLEGAPTLAQYF
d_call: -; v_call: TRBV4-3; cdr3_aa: CASSHYSGGPPIEAFF
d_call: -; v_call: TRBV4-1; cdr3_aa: CASSQPGKKDNYGYTF
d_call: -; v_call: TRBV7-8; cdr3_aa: CASRKLGNTIYF
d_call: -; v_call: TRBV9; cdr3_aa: CASSVSSRGTDTQYF
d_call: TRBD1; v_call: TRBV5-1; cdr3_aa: CASSTGEDYGYTF
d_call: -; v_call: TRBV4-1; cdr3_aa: CASSPTSPSSYNEQFF
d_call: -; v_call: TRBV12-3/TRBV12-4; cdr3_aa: CASRPSGIYGYTF
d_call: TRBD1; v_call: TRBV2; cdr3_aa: CASSPDRVANYGYTF
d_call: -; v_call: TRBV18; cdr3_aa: CASSPPGGKGPNQPQHF
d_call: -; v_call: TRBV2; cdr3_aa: CASSRALGNTEAFF
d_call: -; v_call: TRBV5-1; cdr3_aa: CASSLMGAYGYTF
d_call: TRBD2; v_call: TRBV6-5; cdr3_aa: CASSPGTSVKTQYF
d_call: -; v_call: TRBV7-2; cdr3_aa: CASSLRSNREQFF
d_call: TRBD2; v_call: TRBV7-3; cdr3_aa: CASSSMGGRDTQYF
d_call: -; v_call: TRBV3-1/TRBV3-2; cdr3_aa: CASSWTASLEAFF
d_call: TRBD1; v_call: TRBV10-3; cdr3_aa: CAIRTGTGVSLAGTEAFF
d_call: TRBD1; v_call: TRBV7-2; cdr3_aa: CASSIPGQGVEQFF
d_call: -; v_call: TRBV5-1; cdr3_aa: CASSLTSFRETQYF
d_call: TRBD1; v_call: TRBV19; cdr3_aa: CASSPDRGAYGYTF
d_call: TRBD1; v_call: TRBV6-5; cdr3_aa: CASSFRGDQPQHF
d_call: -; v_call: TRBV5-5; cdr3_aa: CASSFYTGYTDTQYF
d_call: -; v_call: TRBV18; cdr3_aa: CASSPTVSLNTGELFF
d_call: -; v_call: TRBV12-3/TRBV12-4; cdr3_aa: CASRTGQTEELFF
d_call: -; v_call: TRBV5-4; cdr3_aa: CASSVFQSYEQYF
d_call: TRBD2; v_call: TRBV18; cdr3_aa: CASSPRPSGGDTQYF